The 9 T cell receptor beta chains below come from one sample, sequenced in a study of breast tumors, draining lymph nodes, adjacent tissues. Breast cancer patients provided tissue from their axillary draining lymph nodes. TCRdb fed the multiplex PCR reads into MiXCR, producing one record per CDR3 protein. The sample carries 130,000 or so distinct CDR3 sequences, around 20% recorded once. The sequencing sample was made of axillary lymph node tissue. All receptors derive from a female donor with breast cancer. Some clones in this sample may be carry-over from other donors' samples.

Regarding this clonotype: Just one base apart from a much larger clone, this may be a read error. The chain combines TRBV7-9 with TRBJ2-1, with D unresolved. The CDR3 length is 14 residues. V gave up 2 bases and J gave up 6 bases, with 11 bases separating them. Germline loops: CDR1 SEHNR, CDR2 FQNEAQ (reference sequence). CDR3 DNA sequence: TGTGCCAGCAGCTTAAATCTCGGCGGCAATGAGCAGTTCTTC. This translates into CASSLNLGGNEQFF.

In this sample, this clonotype turned up many times. The V call is TRBV5-6, the J call TRBJ2-5; 9 bases agree with TRBD1. This CDR3 has 15 residues. CDR1 and CDR2 (germline): SGHDT, YYEEEE. After removal of 4 bases from V and 4 bases from J, the junction contained 8 bases not matched to a gene. CDR3 bases: TGTGCCAGCAGCCTATGGGACAGGGTAGGAGAGACCCAGTACTTC. Residues: CASSLWDRVGETQYF.

This clonotype was recorded many times. The chain is built from TRBV11-3 and TRBJ2-7; either TRBD1 or TRBD2 may fit D (5 bases each). Trimming shortened V by 2 bases and J by 3 bases, and 14 bases separated the two germline ends. Germline loops: CDR1 SGHNT, CDR2 YENEEA. CDR3 length: 15 residues. The CDR3 DNA reads TGTGCCAGCAGCTTAAGACCGGGACGGGACTACGAGCAGTACTTC. Translation gives CASSLRPGRDYEQYF.

At least ten counts were recorded for this clonotype. The chain couples TRBV4-3 to TRBJ2-5; D is uncertain. This CDR3 contains 15 residues. The V gene's germline CDR1 is LGHNA and CDR2 YSLEER. V lost 0 bases and J lost 0, with 8 bases in between. The CDR3 protein is CASSQDWRNQETQYF. CDR3 bases: TGCGCCAGCAGCCAAGATTGGCGGAACCAAGAGACCCAGTACTTC.

Notes on this clonotype: This may arise from a read error, as a much more abundant clone is one base away. J is TRBJ1-6 and V is TRBV19; D is unclear. The germline V gene encodes CDR1 LNHDA and CDR2 SQIVND (reference sequence). This CDR3 is 16 amino acids long. Trimming cost V 3 bases and J 2 bases, with 11 bases left between them. CDR3 coding DNA: TGTGCCAGTAGTATCCGGGAGAGCCCCTATAATTCACCCCTCCACTTT. Translated, it gives CASSIRESPYNSPLHF.

For this clonotype: A much bigger clone sits one base away, suggesting this may be a read error. The chain carries TRBV12-5 and TRBJ2-3; tentatively, D is TRBD1 or TRBD2 (5 bases each). Trimming left V 4 bases short and J 3 bases short, with 11 bases between. The CDR3 contains 14 residues. From germline, CDR1 is LGHNT and CDR2 FRNRAP. CDR3 loop: CASGSGRGTDTQYF. CDR3 DNA sequence: TGTGCTAGTGGTTCGGGACGGGGAACAGATACGCAGTATTTT.

This clonotype was seen ten or more times. V gene TRBV29-1 combines with J gene TRBJ2-3; TRBD2 matches 10 bases. Germline V gene lookup returns CDR1 SQVTM and CDR2 ANQGSEA. The CDR3 is 14 residues long. The V segment lost 3 bases and the J segment 1 base; nucleotides outside the gene matches: 1. CDR3 in amino acids: CSVDGTSGTDTQYF. The CDR3 DNA is TGCAGCGTTGATGGGACTAGCGGCACAGATACGCAGTATTTT.

At least ten counts were recorded for this clonotype. This rearrangement joins TRBV5-1 to TRBJ1-2; weak D call: TRBD1 (5 bases). This CDR3 is built from 14 residues. V dropped 0 bases and J dropped 6 bases, with 12 bases sitting between them. Germline-derived CDR1 and CDR2 are SGHRS and YFSETQ. This chain's CDR3 is CASSLAQAGHGYTF. The CDR3 bases are TGCGCCAGCAGCTTGGCCCAGGCAGGGCATGGCTACACCTTC.

Points on this clonotype: A junction end diverges from the germline sequence, so it may reflect a read error. The V gene is TRBV24-1, the J gene TRBJ2-1; 15 bases fit TRBD2. Germline CDR1 KGHDR, CDR2 SFDVKD. CDR3 length: 20 residues. The CDR3 here is CAASDPGTSGGTTLFNEQFF. The CDR3 DNA follows: TGTGCCGCCAGTGACCCCGGGACTAGCGGGGGGACTACCCTTTTCAATGAGCAGTTCTTC.